This T cell receptor (beta chain) is drawn from a study of OX40 agonist ivuxolimab in advanced cancers. Study-wide results and caveats: Clonal expansion by week 6 occurred in CD4+ and CD8+ blood T cells (at 0.1 to 3.0 mg/kg). Expansion of clones was among the lowest in partial responders at 0.1-3.0 mg/kg. Averaging showed that CD8+ T cells had more expanded clones than CD4+ did.

Germline assignment: CDR1 SQVTM and CDR2 ANQGSEA. The V and J ends lost 6 bases and 8 bases respectively, with 16 bases between them. There are 12 residues in the CDR3. Blood was sampled at baseline, cycle 4 day 1, and cycle 7 day 1. Only in-frame clones appear in the TCRdb table, and some are missing; sequencing was by immunoSEQ multiplex PCR. The sample shows about 79,000 clones, 90% of them seen only once. This clone has just a few counts. Its antigen is unknown. The sequencing used CD4+ or CD8+ T cells sorted from blood, collected in a trial of the OX40 agonist ivuxolimab. The clonotype originates from an adult with an advanced solid tumor such as melanoma, head and neck, liver or kidney cancer. V usage is TRBV29-1 and J usage is TRBJ1-2; D ambiguous. CDR3 nucleotide sequence: TGCAGCGTGCGGACTGACCCTAGCGGCTACACCTTC. Translated: CSVRTDPSGYTF.